This is a list of T cell receptor beta chains from one sample in a study of cytomegalovirus exposure and HLA in healthy donors. Clones were sequenced by immunoSEQ multiplex PCR, and TCRdb holds only the in-frame ones, with some missing. The sample yields about 120,000 clones, approximately 87% seen once. The sequenced sample consisted of PBMCs. The receptors were sampled from a man younger than 30 in good health and CMV-seropositive. CDR3s include the opening cysteine and the closing phenylalanine or tryptophan. D genes are given only for firm matches. Clone size, where shown, is once, few, many, or a class for clones that have expanded.

CDR3nt	CDR3aa	j_gene	d_gene	v_gene	abundance
TGTGCCTGGAGTAGACTAGCGGGCCGTACCCTGGGCCAAGAGACCCAGTACTTC	CAWSRLAGRTLGQETQYF	TRBJ2-5	TRBD2	TRBV30	.
TGTGCCAGCAGCTTAGACGGGGGGAATGAGCAGTTCTTC	CASSLDGGNEQFF	TRBJ2-1	TRBD2	TRBV7-9	.
TGTGCCAGCAGCTCCCGGACAGGTGATAATGAAAAACTGTTTTTT	CASSSRTGDNEKLFF	TRBJ1-4	TRBD1	TRBV11-2	.
TGTGCCAGCAGTCTCAGTGGGACAGGCACTGAAGCTTTCTTT	CASSLSGTGTEAFF	TRBJ1-1	TRBD1	TRBV16	.
TGTGCCTGGAGTGCGGACATAAGCAGGTACGAGCAGTACTTC	CAWSADISRYEQYF	TRBJ2-7	.	TRBV30	.
TGTGCCAGCGGACCAGGGCAGGGCAACTATGGCTACACCTTC	CASGPGQGNYGYTF	TRBJ1-2	.	TRBV4-2	.
TGTGCCAGCAGCGGACAGAACACCGGGGAGCTGTTTTTT	CASSGQNTGELFF	TRBJ2-2	.	TRBV2	.
TGTGCCAGTGTATCCAGGGAAAGAGGCTACAATGAGCAGTTCTTC	CASVSRERGYNEQFF	TRBJ2-1	.	TRBV19	.
TGTGCCAGCAGCCTAATCCTCCCCTTCGAACCGAACACTGAAGCTTTCTTT	CASSLILPFEPNTEAFF	TRBJ1-1	.	TRBV5-6	.
TGCGCCAGCAGCTGGGGACAGGGGGCTTTGGTGGAGCTGTTTTTT	CASSWGQGALVELFF	TRBJ2-2	TRBD1	TRBV5-1	.
TGCGCCAGCAGCGGGACAGGGAACGAGCAGTACTTC	CASSGTGNEQYF	TRBJ2-7	TRBD1	TRBV5-1	.
TGCGCCAGCACCACTAGGACAGGGGATTTAACTTTCTTT	CASTTRTGDLTFF	TRBJ1-1	TRBD1	TRBV10-2	few
TGTGCCAGCAGCTTAGACAGGGGAAAGCAGCCCCAGCATTTT	CASSLDRGKQPQHF	TRBJ1-5	TRBD1	TRBV7-8	.
TGTGCCAGCAGTACTAGCGGGGGATTCTACAATGAGCAGTTCTTC	CASSTSGGFYNEQFF	TRBJ2-1	TRBD2	TRBV2	once
TGTGCCAGCAGCTCGACTGTCGATAACACTGAAGCTTTCTTT	CASSSTVDNTEAFF	TRBJ1-1	.	TRBV7-9	.
TGTGCCAGCAGTACCGGGGGGGCAGAGCAGTTCTTC	CASSTGGAEQFF	TRBJ2-1	TRBD2	TRBV2	.
TGTGCCAAGAGCGGTCTGAACACCGGGGAGCTGTTTTTT	CAKSGLNTGELFF	TRBJ2-2	.	TRBV2	.
TGTGCTAGTGGCCCAGACAGGGTCCGGGGTGACGAGCAGTACTTC	CASGPDRVRGDEQYF	TRBJ2-7	TRBD1	TRBV12-5	.
TGTGCCAGCAGCCTGACAGGGCGAAAGGATGGCTACACCTTC	CASSLTGRKDGYTF	TRBJ1-2	TRBD1	TRBV11-2	.
TGTGCCAGCAGGCGGGGGCGATCCACAGATACGCAGTATTTT	CASRRGRSTDTQYF	TRBJ2-3	.	TRBV27	.
TGTGCCAGCAGTGCAGGGGTGGACACCGGGGAGCTGTTTTTT	CASSAGVDTGELFF	TRBJ2-2	.	TRBV6-6	few
TGTGCCAGCAGTGAATACGACAGGGGAAACGAGCAGTACTTC	CASSEYDRGNEQYF	TRBJ2-7	TRBD1	TRBV25-1	.
TGTGCCAGCAGTTTAAGTTCTACTCCTTACTCCTACAATGAGCAGTTCTTC	CASSLSSTPYSYNEQFF	TRBJ2-1	.	TRBV27	.
TGTGCCAGCAGCTCAACTAGCGGGGGTTCCTACGAGCAGTACTTC	CASSSTSGGSYEQYF	TRBJ2-7	TRBD2	TRBV13	.
TGTGCCAGCAGCCGGGGGTTGAACACTGAAGCTTTCTTT	CASSRGLNTEAFF	TRBJ1-1	.	TRBV7-6	few
TGTGCCAGCAGCCCCCAGGGGCACACTGAAGCTTTCTTT	CASSPQGHTEAFF	TRBJ1-1	.	TRBV11-2	.
TGTGCCAGCTCCCCCGGGGATTCCCAGTTCTTC	CASSPGDSQFF	TRBJ2-1	.	TRBV6-5	.